This passage covers 16 T cell receptor beta chains from one sample sequenced in a study of blood T cell repertoires in COVID-19. Assay used: immunoSEQ multiplex PCR; TCRdb lists only in-frame clones, some missing. The sample has some 210,000 clones; approximately 91% are singletons. The sample consisted of peripheral blood. The receptors originated from a man aged 55 to 69 who had recovered from COVID-19.

Concerning this clone: Its ends do not fully match the called genes, so a read error is possible. The rearrangement joins TRBV27 to TRBJ2-1; 8 nucleotides align to TRBD2. This CDR3 has 16 amino acids. From germline, CDR1 is MNHEY and CDR2 SMNVEV (reference sequence). The chain's CDR3 is CASGLREAMSHNEQFF. The CDR3 coding sequence is TGTGCCAGCGGTTTGCGGGAGGCCATGTCGCACAATGAGCAGTTCTTC.

V is TRBV4-2 and J is TRBJ2-1, with D perhaps TRBD1 (5 bases). The germline gives CDR1 LGHNA, CDR2 YNFKEQ. The CDR3 runs 16 residues. The ends were cut back, 0 bases at V and 8 bases at J, with 17 bases in the middle. The DNA of the CDR3 is TGTGCCAGCAGCCAAGATAAGCAGGGCCAACGGGATGAGCAGTTCTTC. It encodes CASSQDKQGQRDEQFF.

This chain connects TRBV19 to TRBJ2-7; TRBD2 agrees at 7 bases. CDR1 is LNHDA, CDR2 SQIVND, per germline (reference sequence). Losses at the gene ends were 4 bases for V and 7 bases for J; bases not matched to a gene: 4. The CDR3 sequence is 12 residues long. In nucleotides, the CDR3 is TGTGCCAGTAGTAAAGCAGCGGGGGAGCAGTACTTC. Its protein product is CASSKAAGEQYF.

This clone was observed a few times. The chain is built from TRBV7-8 and TRBJ1-5; 7 nucleotides match TRBD1. CDR1 is SGHVS and CDR2 is FQNEAQ in the germline V gene. The length of the CDR3 is 16 residues. Losses at the gene ends were 1 base for V and 0 bases for J; bases not matched to a gene: 3. For the CDR3, the DNA is TGTGCCAGCAGCTTAGAGGGGGCCGTTAGCAATCAGCCCCAGCATTTT. It specifies CASSLEGAVSNQPQHF.

This chain links TRBV3-1 (or the pseudogene TRBV3-2) with TRBJ2-3; D ambiguous. Germline lookup yields CDR1 LGHDT and CDR2 YNNKEL (reference sequence). Trimming took off 2 bases at V and 1 base at J, with 10 bases between the two ends. This CDR3 is built from 15 residues. The CDR3 nucleotides read TGTGCCAGCAGCCAACGTCTAGGCGGCACAGATACGCAGTATTTT. Amino acid sequence: CASSQRLGGTDTQYF.

This clone was seen a few times. The chain joins TRBV28 to TRBJ2-3, with D hard to call. This CDR3 region has 13 residues. The germline CDR1 and CDR2 sequences are MDHEN and SYDVKM. With 3 bases removed from V and 3 bases from J, the gap between germline ends came to 7 bases. The CDR3 protein is CASSFLKTDTQYF. The CDR3 DNA is TGTGCCAGCAGTTTCCTAAAGACAGATACGCAGTATTTT.

V is TRBV7-2 and J is TRBJ2-2; maybe TRBD1 (6 bases). V dropped 6 bases and J dropped 1 base, with 9 bases sitting between them. Per the germline V gene, CDR1 is SGHTA and CDR2 is FQGNSA. The CDR3 extends over 14 amino acids. The DNA of the CDR3 is TGTGCCAGCAGGAGACAGGAGAACACCGGGGAGCTGTTTTTT. Its protein is CASRRQENTGELFF.

The chain has TRBV5-5 and TRBJ1-2; 12 positions match TRBD1. J lost 6 bases, V lost 5 bases, and 5 bases had no gene match. Germline-derived CDR1 and CDR2 are SGHKS and YYEKEE (reference sequence). The CDR3 runs to 14 residues. CDR3 DNA: TGTGCCAGCAGTGGGACAGGGGGCGCGAATGGCTACACCTTC. This translates into CASSGTGGANGYTF. Complete variable domain (other parts from reference TRBV5-5 and TRBJ1-2): DAGVTQSPTHLIKTRGQQVTLRCSPISGHKSVSWYQQVLGQGPQFIFQYYEKEERGRGNFPDRFSARQFPNYSSELNVNALLLGDSALYLCASSGTGGANGYTFGSGTRLTVV.

The V gene is TRBV25-1, the J gene TRBJ2-2; weak D call: TRBD2 (7 bases). Germline values: CDR1 MGHDK, CDR2 SYGVNS. V lost 3 bases and J lost 5, with 13 bases in between. This CDR3 comprises 15 residues. The CDR3 protein is CASSEARGRTGELFF. For the CDR3, the DNA is TGTGCCAGCAGTGAGGCGCGGGGGCGTACCGGGGAGCTGTTTTTT.

The chain is built from TRBV27 and TRBJ2-7; 7 positions match TRBD1. The germline V gene has CDR1 MNHEY and CDR2 SMNVEV (reference sequence). CDR3 length: 14 amino acids. The V and J ends lost 4 bases and 0 bases, in that order; junction bases with no gene match: 3. The CDR3 is CASSYRQGSYEQYF. In nucleotides, the CDR3 is TGTGCCAGCAGTTACCGACAGGGCTCCTACGAGCAGTACTTC.

V and J are TRBV15 and TRBJ2-5; 9 nucleotides line up with TRBD1. The junction had 8 bases not matched to a gene; V was cut back by 1 base and J by 5 bases. The CDR3 contains 16 residues. Germline V CDR1 and CDR2: LNHNV, YYDKDF (reference sequence). CDR3 loop: CATSRASTGGSETQYF. Here the CDR3 DNA reads TGTGCCACCAGCAGAGCGTCGACAGGGGGAAGCGAGACCCAGTACTTC.

The chain joins TRBV19 to TRBJ2-6; no firm D call. CDR3 length equals 13 residues. The V gene's germline CDR1 is LNHDA and CDR2 SQIVND (reference sequence). Trimming took off 6 bases at V and 0 bases at J, with 3 bases between the two ends. The CDR3 coding sequence is TGTGCCAGTAGACTCTCTGGGGCCAACGTCCTGACTTTC. Translating it yields CASRLSGANVLTF.

V usage is TRBV7-2 and J usage is TRBJ2-1; 9 bases line up with TRBD2. V lost 7 bases to trimming and J lost 5 bases; unmatched junction nucleotides: 6. The CDR3 runs 14 residues. Germline CDR1 reads SGHTA; CDR2 reads FQGNSA. This CDR3 reads CASNKREDHNEQFF. As DNA, the CDR3 is TGTGCCAGCAACAAGCGGGAGGACCACAATGAGCAGTTCTTC.

This clone showed up just once. V usage is TRBV5-4 and J usage is TRBJ2-1; 16 bases agree with TRBD2. This CDR3 is 18 amino acids long. The junction had 6 bases not matched to a gene; V was cut back by 4 bases and J by 2 bases. CDR1 and CDR2 from the germline V gene are SGHNT and YYREEE (reference sequence). The CDR3 reads CASSRGLAGGLTYNEQFF. The CDR3 nucleotides read TGTGCCAGCAGCAGGGGACTAGCGGGGGGGTTGACCTACAATGAGCAGTTCTTC.

The chain links TRBV28 to TRBJ2-7, with a tentative D call TRBD1 (5 bases). In germline, CDR1 is MDHEN, CDR2 SYDVKM. V was trimmed by 5 bases and J by 2 bases, leaving 16 bases between them. CDR3 length equals 15 residues. The CDR3 DNA is TGTGCCAGCAGTCCCCTCAGGACACACACCTACGAGCAGTACTTC. Translation: CASSPLRTHTYEQYF.

The rearrangement joins TRBV28 to TRBJ2-7; tentative D call: TRBD1 (5 bases). Trimming took 4 bases from V and 3 from J, leaving 13 bases between them. From germline, CDR1 is MDHEN and CDR2 SYDVKM. This CDR3 spans 14 amino acids. The CDR3 coding sequence is TGTGCCAGCAGTTCCCTGGGGCAGAGCTACGAGCAGTACTTC. As protein: CASSSLGQSYEQYF. Drawing the rest from reference TRBV28 and TRBJ2-7, the complete variable domain is DVKVTQSSRYLVKRTGEKVFLECVQDMDHENMFWYRQDPGLGLRLIYFSYDVKMKEKGDIPEGYSVSREKKERFSLILESASTNQTSMYLCASSSLGQSYEQYFGPGTRLTVT.